This T cell receptor (beta chain) is from a study of T cell responses to AZD1222 COVID-19 vaccine. General study points: Among the donors, most were white British and more were female, and clonal diversity was possibly underestimated.

A remark on this clone: What it binds is unknown.

The CDR3 covers 14 residues. The germline CDR1 and CDR2 sequences are MNHEY and SVGAGI. The V end was cut by 8 bases, the J end by 3 bases, with 17 bases between. Sequencing was performed with immunoSEQ multiplex PCR; in TCRdb, only in-frame clones are kept and a portion is missing. This sample has some 120,000 clones, with approximately 90% found just once. This receptor was obtained from an adult in good health. The genes are TRBV6-5 and TRBJ2-7, with TRBD2 as a possible D gene (5 bases). Source: peripheral blood, taken on day 0 of MenACWY control vaccination. DNA of the CDR3: TGTGCCAGCTCAACCGGGATCCGGGGCTACGAGCAGTACTTC. Amino acids: CASSTGIRGYEQYF.